This TCR beta chain was captured by sequencing in a study of cytomegalovirus exposure and HLA in healthy donors (dated by TCRdb to the late 2010s). For the study in its entirety: A later analysis indicated that the 130 or so validation repertoires were generated on the platform also employed for the 670 or so repertoires of the first cohort. The study aimed to test whether cataloging public T cell receptors could reveal signatures of past pathogen exposure. Besides the first cohort of 666 subjects, a separate validation cohort made up of over a hundred different subjects was used. To predict cytomegalovirus infection status, the study brought together high-throughput TCR immunosequencing, statistical association of individual TCRs with disease status, and machine learning. Results and caveats for the whole study, not just this receptor: A later analysis had no HLA typing for the validation cohort, so co-occurrence there was scored across all 110 or so repertoires. The authors suggested that the approach could potentially be generalized to other disease states and immunological phenotypes. The classifier was reported to diagnose cytomegalovirus status with high specificity and sensitivity in both the original cohort and the validation cohort. In vitro tests confirmed that a few of the cytomegalovirus-associated TCR beta chains recognize cytomegalovirus antigens. Of the cluster scores, roughly 95% were above 0 in a later analysis, which found that TCRs clustered in the first cohort also tended to co-occur in the 95 to 150 validation repertoires. While some public TCRs were present in many individuals, most TCR sequences turned up only very rarely across donors. A total of fewer than 200 TCR beta chains were listed by the study as associated with cytomegalovirus.

A note on this clone: Its antigen is not yet known. No clone much larger than this one lies a single base away; base qualities are absent.

CDR1 is given as LNHDA and CDR2 as SQIVND, both from the germline V gene (reference sequence). For this chain, trimming is 5 bases at the V end and 5 bases at the J end, and the number of junction bases without a gene match is 2. Its CDR3 holds 13 amino acids, cysteine through phenylalanine. The read is trimmed to its CDR3 DNA, 39 bases read in frame from base 1. Separate from the approximately 670-subject first cohort, the validation cohort of more than 90 subjects was the group to which the donors belonged. To prepare the library, the immunoSEQ multiplex PCR assay was applied. In the paper's pipeline: To diagnose cytomegalovirus status from the catalog of TCR beta chain sequences, a statistical classification framework was built. Not all clones reach the TCRdb copy of this immuneACCESS table, which keeps in-frame sequences only. Checked studies attribute under half of the gap to unresolved V genes and leave the rest unexplained. Clonal size and the V and J genes are those of that table, whereas D and trimming came from the DNA. The sample has about 150,000 clones on record, roughly nine tenths of them singletons. Around 3.4% of the sample comes from the top ten.

This receptor was obtained from a woman younger than 35 in good health and CMV-seropositive. The specimen was PBMCs. The chain joins TRBV19 to TRBJ1-4, with 7 bases in between that match TRBD1. CDR3 region: CASSRRGNEKLFF. At the DNA level, the sequence is TGTGCCAGTAGTCGCAGGGGGAATGAAAAACTGTTTTTT. Extended through the reference TRBV19 and TRBJ1-4 proteins, this CDR3 yields the full variable domain: DGGITQSPKYLFRKEGQNVTLSCEQNLNHDAMYWYRQDPGQGLRLIYYSQIVNDFQKGDIAEGYSVSREKKESFPLTVTSAQKNPTAFYLCASSRRGNEKLFFGSGTQLSVL.